Following are 16 T cell receptor beta chains from one sample sequenced in a study of neurological immune-mediated disorders. TCRdb reprocessed the 5' RACE reads with MiXCR, giving one entry per CDR3 protein. The repertoire holds around 49,000 distinct CDR3 sequences, with more than 8% as singletons. As for time point: longitudinal time-point 1 (baseline). Sequenced sample: PBMCs. These receptors originate from a woman aged 40 to 49 in good health.

The chain uses TRBV7-2 and TRBJ1-2; D ambiguous. CDR1 is SGHTA and CDR2 is FQGNSA in the germline V gene. The length of the CDR3 is 15 residues. Trimming shortened V by 0 bases and J by 0 bases, and 8 bases separated the two germline ends. DNA of the CDR3: TGTGCCAGCAGCTTAGCAACATGTCCTAACTATGGCTACACCTTC. Its translation: CASSLATCPNYGYTF.

This clonotype was seen repeatedly, ten times or more. The gene calls are TRBV5-1 and TRBJ2-5, with 8 bases matching TRBD1. With 3 bases clipped from V and 5 bases from J, the junction kept 9 bases outside the gene matches. The CDR3 loop spans 15 amino acids. Germline assignment: CDR1 SGHRS and CDR2 YFSETQ. DNA for the CDR3: TGCGCCAGCAGCTCGACAGGGGTCCGTGGGGAGACCCAGTACTTC. This translates into CASSSTGVRGETQYF. The variable domain in full, completed from reference TRBV5-1 and TRBJ2-5, reads KAGVTQTPRYLIKTRGQQVTLSCSPISGHRSVSWYQQTPGQGLQFLFEYFSETQRNKGNFPGRFSGRQFSNSRSEMNVSTLELGDSALYLCASSSTGVRGETQYFGPGTRLLVL.

Note on this clonotype: This may arise from a read error, as a much more abundant clone is one base away. The CDR3 loop reads CANSFPTSGKPDTQYF. The CDR3 nucleotides are TGTGCCAACAGCTTCCCGACTAGCGGGAAACCAGATACGCAGTATTTT. This chain connects TRBV7-8 to TRBJ2-3, with 11 positions matching TRBD2. Germline lookup yields CDR1 SGHVS and CDR2 FQNEAQ. CDR3 length: 16 residues.

This clonotype came up many times. The chain joins TRBV10-3 to TRBJ2-7; 7 nucleotides line up with TRBD2. The CDR3 consists of 15 residues. V gave up 0 bases and J gave up 3 bases; unmatched junction bases: 5. The germline V gene encodes CDR1 ENHRY and CDR2 SYGVKD. The CDR3: CAISESRLAGYEQYF. The DNA of the CDR3 is TGTGCCATCAGTGAGTCGCGTTTAGCGGGCTACGAGCAGTACTTC.

The sample holds many counts of this clonotype. The chain has TRBV4-1 and TRBJ2-2, with 7 bases aligning to TRBD1. The junction had 3 bases not matched to a gene; V was cut back by 1 base and J by 4 bases. Germline CDR1 MGHRA, CDR2 YSYEKL. CDR3 length equals 15 residues. The chain's CDR3 is CASSQGAGGTGELFF. The CDR3 DNA is TGCGCCAGCAGCCAAGGGGCAGGGGGCACCGGGGAGCTGTTTTTT.

This clonotype was recorded at least ten times. The J gene is TRBJ1-2, the V gene TRBV20-1; tentatively, D is TRBD1 (6 bases). V dropped 0 bases and J dropped 4 bases, with 12 bases sitting between them. The V gene's germline CDR1 is DFQATT and CDR2 SNEGSKA (reference sequence). The CDR3 has 14 residues. The CDR3 region is CSARDHGGGYGYTF. CDR3 nucleotide sequence: TGCAGTGCTAGAGATCATGGAGGGGGCTATGGCTACACCTTC.

This clonotype was observed many times. The chain links TRBV9 to TRBJ2-5, with 7 bases matching TRBD2. Looked up from germline, CDR1 is SGDLS and CDR2 is YYNGEE. Losses at the gene ends were 0 bases for V and 6 bases for J; bases not matched to a gene: 14. The CDR3 has 17 residues. The CDR3 loop is CASSVGGTSVTGKTQYF. The CDR3 DNA sequence: TGTGCCAGCAGCGTAGGCGGAACTAGCGTGACGGGGAAGACCCAGTACTTC.

This clonotype was recorded many times. The V and J genes are TRBV12-3 or TRBV12-4 and TRBJ2-3; unclear D gene. V lost 4 bases to trimming and J lost 1 base, with 9 bases between them. The CDR3 has 14 amino acids. CDR3 in amino acids: CASSSPTRTDTQYF. The CDR3 bases are TGTGCCAGCAGTTCCCCTACCCGCACAGATACGCAGTATTTT.

The rearrangement uses TRBV5-1 and TRBJ2-2; the D gene is possibly TRBD2 (5 bases). With 0 bases removed from V and 8 bases from J, the gap between germline ends came to 8 bases. CDR1 is SGHRS and CDR2 is YFSETQ in the germline V gene. The CDR3 runs 13 residues. The CDR3: CASSLGGPGELFF. The CDR3 DNA is TGCGCCAGCAGCTTGGGAGGGCCTGGGGAGCTGTTTTTT.

Points on this clonotype: This could be a read error, since a much larger clone is one nucleotide away. This chain uses TRBV20-1 with TRBJ1-6, with TRBD1 matching 8 bases. The germline V gene has CDR1 DFQATT and CDR2 SNEGSKA (reference sequence). CDR3 size: 13 residues. The chain's CDR3 is CSVQGAGNSPLQF. The CDR3 DNA is TGCAGTGTTCAGGGGGCTGGTAATTCACCCCTCCAATTT.

The count of this clonotype is one. This rearrangement joins TRBV6-2 or TRBV6-3 to TRBJ2-7; no definite D call. This CDR3 is built from 16 residues. Looked up from germline, CDR1 is MNHEY and CDR2 is SVGEGT. The germline V and J ends were trimmed by 7 bases and 9 bases, with 28 bases remaining between them. The CDR3: CASISGVSLRSVGQYF. The CDR3 bases are TGTGCCAGCATCTCCGGAGTAAGTCTCAGATCGGTCGGGCAGTACTTC.

The table lists this clonotype with many counts. This chain joins TRBV3-1 and TRBJ1-5, with D unresolved. Per germline, CDR1 LGHDT and CDR2 YNNKEL (reference sequence). Trimming removed 1 base from V and 7 bases from J, with 14 bases in between. The length of the CDR3 is 15 residues. DNA of the CDR3: TGTGCCAGCAGCCAAGCGGGTGAGGTGGGCCAGCCCCAGCATTTT. Protein product: CASSQAGEVGQPQHF. The full variable domain, its missing parts supplied by reference TRBV3-1 and TRBJ1-5, is DTAVSQTPKYLVTQMGNDKSIKCEQNLGHDTMYWYKQDSKKFLKIMFSYNNKELIINETVPNRFSPKSPDKAHLNLHINSLELGDSAVYFCASSQAGEVGQPQHFGDGTRLSIL.

This clonotype was found many times. The chain employs TRBV20-1 and TRBJ2-3; D remains ambiguous. The CDR3 runs to 13 residues. The germline V and J ends were trimmed by 6 bases and 4 bases, with 14 bases remaining between them. Germline V lookup: CDR1 DFQATT, CDR2 SNEGSKA (reference sequence). In DNA, the CDR3 is TGCAGTGCCAGTCGCGCTGGGGCAGATACGCAGTATTTT. Translated, it gives CSASRAGADTQYF.

Note on this clonotype: A read error may be the cause here, since a much bigger clone is one base away. The rearrangement uses TRBV12-3 or TRBV12-4 and TRBJ1-4; D gene ambiguous. This CDR3 is 12 amino acids long. The CDR3 is CANSFAGEKLFF. CDR3 DNA: TGTGCCAACAGTTTTGCGGGTGAAAAACTGTTTTTT.

This clonotype was observed many times. The chain links TRBV12-3 or TRBV12-4 to TRBJ1-1; no reliable D call. The CDR3 covers 15 residues. Trimming shortened V by 4 bases and J by 0 bases, and 12 bases separated the two germline ends. The CDR3 loop is CASSYYRGLNTEAFF. CDR3 sequence (DNA): TGTGCCAGCAGTTATTACCGGGGTTTGAACACTGAAGCTTTCTTT.

This clonotype was counted many times. The chain has TRBV7-2 and TRBJ1-1; D gene uncertain. Germline V gene lookup returns CDR1 SGHTA and CDR2 FQGNSA. There are 11 residues in the CDR3. Trimming took 4 bases from V and 7 from J, leaving 7 bases between them. The CDR3 nucleotides are TGTGCCAGCAGCTCCCATAGTGAAGCTTTCTTT. Amino acids: CASSSHSEAFF.